This T cell receptor beta chain was recovered during a study of blood T cell repertoires in COVID-19. Study context: Material from acute and convalescent COVID-19 was sourced from the United States, Italy and Spain. T cells, B-cell-depleted T cells, or PBMCs supplied cDNA or gDNA.

Profiling relied on immunoSEQ multiplex PCR, and the TCRdb table lists in-frame clones only, not all of them. The table has under 200,000 clones, 75% to 85% seen once; the top ten hold 8.1%. The CDR3 totals 15 residues. Germline V gene lookup returns CDR1 SGHAT and CDR2 FQNNGV. V was shortened by 5 bases and J by 4 bases, with 17 bases between the two germline ends. Enrolment of Seattle patients took place during active infection, and they were followed longitudinally. Sequencing used peripheral blood. The rearrangement uses TRBV11-2 and TRBJ1-2, with no clear D. The origin of this receptor is a woman aged 55-70 years with COVID-19, enrolled during active disease. The CDR3 DNA follows: TGTGCCAGCAGCCAATACGGCGAGGGTGTCTATGGCTACACCTTC. This translates into CASSQYGEGVYGYTF. Using reference TRBV11-2 and TRBJ1-2 for the parts outside the CDR3, the full variable domain is EAGVAQSPRYKIIEKRQSVAFWCNPISGHATLYWYQQILGQGPKLLIQFQNNGVVDDSQLPKDRFSAERLKGVDSTLKIQPAKLEDSAVYLCASSQYGEGVYGYTFGSGTRLTVV.